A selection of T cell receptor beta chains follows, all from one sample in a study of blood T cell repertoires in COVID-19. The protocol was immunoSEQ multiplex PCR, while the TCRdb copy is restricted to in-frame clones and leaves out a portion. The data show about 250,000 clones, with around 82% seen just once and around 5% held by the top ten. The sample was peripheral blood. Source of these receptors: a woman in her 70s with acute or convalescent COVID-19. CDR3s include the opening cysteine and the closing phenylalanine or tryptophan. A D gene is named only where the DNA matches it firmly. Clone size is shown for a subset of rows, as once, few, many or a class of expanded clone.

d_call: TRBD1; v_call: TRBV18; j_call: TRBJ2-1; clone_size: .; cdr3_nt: TGTGCCAGCTCACTGGCAGGGGGCAAACGGGAGCAGTTCTTC; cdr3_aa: CASSLAGGKREQFF
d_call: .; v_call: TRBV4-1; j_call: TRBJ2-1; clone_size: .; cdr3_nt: TGCGCCAGCAGCCAGTCACTGTTCTACAATGAGCAGTTCTTC; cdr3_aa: CASSQSLFYNEQFF
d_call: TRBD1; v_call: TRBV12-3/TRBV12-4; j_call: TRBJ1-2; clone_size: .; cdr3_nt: TGTGCCAGCAGTCCTAGACAGGGTTATGGCTACACCTTC; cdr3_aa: CASSPRQGYGYTF
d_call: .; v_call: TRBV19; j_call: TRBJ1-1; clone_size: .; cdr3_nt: TGTGCCAGTAGTATAACAATGAACACTGAAGCTTTCTTT; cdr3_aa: CASSITMNTEAFF
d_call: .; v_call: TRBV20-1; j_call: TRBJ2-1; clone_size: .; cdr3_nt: TGCAGTGCTAGAGATCTCAGTGAGCAGTTCTTC; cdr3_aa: CSARDLSEQFF
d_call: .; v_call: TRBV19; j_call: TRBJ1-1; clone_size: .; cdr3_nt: TGTGCCAGTAGTGCCCGGAGGGACACTGAAGCTTTCTTT; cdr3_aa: CASSARRDTEAFF
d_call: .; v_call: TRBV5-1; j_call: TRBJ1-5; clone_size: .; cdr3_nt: TGCGCCAGCAGCGCGGGGGGCGTCAATCAGCCCCAGCATTTT; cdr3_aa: CASSAGGVNQPQHF
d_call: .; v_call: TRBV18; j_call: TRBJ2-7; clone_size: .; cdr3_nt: TGTGCCAGCTCGCCTAGCTCCTACGAGCAGTACTTC; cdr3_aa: CASSPSSYEQYF
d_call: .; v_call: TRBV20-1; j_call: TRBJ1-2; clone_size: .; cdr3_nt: TGCAGTGCTAGGGACAGCTATGGCTACACCTTC; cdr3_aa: CSARDSYGYTF
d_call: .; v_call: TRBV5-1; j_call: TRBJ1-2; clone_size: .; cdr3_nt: TGCGCCAGCAGCTTCCTGACTGACTATGGCTACACCTTC; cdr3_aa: CASSFLTDYGYTF
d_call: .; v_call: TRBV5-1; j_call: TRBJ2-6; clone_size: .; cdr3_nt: TGCGCCAGCAGCCCAGGACTCCTCTCTGGGGCCAACGTCCTGACTTTC; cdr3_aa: CASSPGLLSGANVLTF
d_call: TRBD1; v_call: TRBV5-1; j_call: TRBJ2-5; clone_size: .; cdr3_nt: TGCGCCAGCAGCTTGGACGGGACAGGGGAAGAGACCCAGTACTTC; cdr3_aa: CASSLDGTGEETQYF
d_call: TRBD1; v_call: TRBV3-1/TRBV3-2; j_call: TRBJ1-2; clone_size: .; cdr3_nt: TGTGCCAGCAGCCAAGATTGGACAGGGGCCTATGGCTACACCTTC; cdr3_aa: CASSQDWTGAYGYTF
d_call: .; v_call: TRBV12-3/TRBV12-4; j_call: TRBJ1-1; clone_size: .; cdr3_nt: TGTGCCAGCAGTCGGGAGGTCGTCACTGAAGCTTTCTTT; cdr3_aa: CASSREVVTEAFF
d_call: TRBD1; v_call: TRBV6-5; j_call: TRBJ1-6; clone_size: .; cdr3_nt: TGTGCCAGCAGTTATTGGACAGGGCGGAGAAATTCACCCCTCCACTTT; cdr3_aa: CASSYWTGRRNSPLHF
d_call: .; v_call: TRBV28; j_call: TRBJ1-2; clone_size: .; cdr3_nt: TGTGCCAGCAATATGGCAGTACCTAACTATGGCTACACCTTC; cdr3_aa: CASNMAVPNYGYTF
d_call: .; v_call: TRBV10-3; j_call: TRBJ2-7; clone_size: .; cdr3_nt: TGTGCCATCAGGGACACAGGGAGCCCCTACGAGCAGTACTTC; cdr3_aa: CAIRDTGSPYEQYF
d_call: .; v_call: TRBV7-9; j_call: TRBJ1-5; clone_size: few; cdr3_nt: TGTGCCAGCAGCTTAGTTTGGGGCAGCAATCAGCCCCAGCATTTT; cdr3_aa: CASSLVWGSNQPQHF
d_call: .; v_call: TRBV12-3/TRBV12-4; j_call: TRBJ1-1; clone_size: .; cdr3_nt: TGTGCCAGCAGTTCCGGGACTCAAAAAGCTTTCTTT; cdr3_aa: CASSSGTQKAFF
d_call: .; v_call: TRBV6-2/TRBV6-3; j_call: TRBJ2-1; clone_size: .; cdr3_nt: TGTGCCAGCAGTTACGCACAGTTCAACAATGAGCAGTTCTTC; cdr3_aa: CASSYAQFNNEQFF
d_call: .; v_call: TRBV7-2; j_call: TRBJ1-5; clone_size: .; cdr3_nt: TGTGCCAGCAGCAGCGTGACAGTTGGCAATCAGCCCCAGCATTTT; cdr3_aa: CASSSVTVGNQPQHF
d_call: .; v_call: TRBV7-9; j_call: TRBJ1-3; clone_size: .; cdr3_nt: TGTGCCAGCAGCTTAGGAGGTGTGGTCTCTGGAAACACCATATATTTT; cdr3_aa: CASSLGGVVSGNTIYF
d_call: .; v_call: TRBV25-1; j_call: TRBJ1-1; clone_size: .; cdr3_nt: TGTGCCAGCAGTAGAAACCTTGTACAGGAAGCTTTCTTT; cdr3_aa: CASSRNLVQEAFF
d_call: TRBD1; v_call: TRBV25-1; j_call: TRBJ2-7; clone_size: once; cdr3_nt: TGTGCCAGCAGTCTGGGACAGGGCCTACACGAGCAGTACTTC; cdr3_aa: CASSLGQGLHEQYF
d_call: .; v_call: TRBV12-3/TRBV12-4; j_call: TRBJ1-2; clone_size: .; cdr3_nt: TGTGCCAGCAGCTTAGACGGGAACTATGGCTACACCTTC; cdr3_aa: CASSLDGNYGYTF
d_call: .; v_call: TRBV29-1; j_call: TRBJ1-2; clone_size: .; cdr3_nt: TGCAGCGTCTCAGGGGAATCCTCAGGGATCGCGTACTATGGCTACACCTTC; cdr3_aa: CSVSGESSGIAYYGYTF
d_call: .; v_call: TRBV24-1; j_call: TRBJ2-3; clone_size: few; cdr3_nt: TGTGCCACCCGGGGATTGATACCCACAGATACGCAGTATTTT; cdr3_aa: CATRGLIPTDTQYF
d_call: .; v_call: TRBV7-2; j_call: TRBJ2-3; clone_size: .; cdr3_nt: TGTGCCAGCAGCTTAGCAGCAGGGGTCACAGATACGCAGTATTTT; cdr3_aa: CASSLAAGVTDTQYF
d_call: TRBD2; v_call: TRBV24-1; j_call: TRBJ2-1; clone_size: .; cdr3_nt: TGTGCCACCAGTGACCCGGGACTAGCGGGGCCGCCGGGGGGATACAATGAGCAGTTCTTC; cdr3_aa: CATSDPGLAGPPGGYNEQFF
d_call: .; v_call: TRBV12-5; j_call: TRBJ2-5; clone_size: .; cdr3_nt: TGTGCTAGTGGTTTGGGACGCGGAGAGACCCAGTACTTC; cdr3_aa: CASGLGRGETQYF
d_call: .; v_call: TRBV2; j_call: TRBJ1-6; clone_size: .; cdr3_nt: TGTGCCAGCAGTTCATTAGGGTTGACAGCTGGGGAATTGTCACCCCTCCACTTT; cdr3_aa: CASSSLGLTAGELSPLHF
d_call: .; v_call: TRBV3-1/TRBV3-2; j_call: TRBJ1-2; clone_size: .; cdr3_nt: TGTGCCAGCAGCCCCACCCGAGGGAGACTTAACTATGGCTACACCTTC; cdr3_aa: CASSPTRGRLNYGYTF
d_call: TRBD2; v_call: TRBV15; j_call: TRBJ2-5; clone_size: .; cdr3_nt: TGTGCCACCAGCGGGGGACTAGCGGGGGCCATTTGGGGCCAAGAGACCCAGTACTTC; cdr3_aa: CATSGGLAGAIWGQETQYF
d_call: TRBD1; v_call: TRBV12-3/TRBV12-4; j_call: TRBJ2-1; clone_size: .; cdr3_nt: TGTGCCAGCAGTCCCAGGGGGCCTGAGCAGTTCTTC; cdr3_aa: CASSPRGPEQFF
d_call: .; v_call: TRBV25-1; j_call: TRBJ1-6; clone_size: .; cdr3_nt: TGTGCCAGCGGCTACAGGTCTTATAATTCACCCCTCCACTTT; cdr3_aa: CASGYRSYNSPLHF
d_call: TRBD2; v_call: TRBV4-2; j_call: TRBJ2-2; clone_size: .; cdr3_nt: TGTGCCAGCAGCCATGACGGGACTAGGGGCAACACCGGGGAGCTGTTTTTT; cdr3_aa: CASSHDGTRGNTGELFF
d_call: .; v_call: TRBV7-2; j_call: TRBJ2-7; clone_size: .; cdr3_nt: TGTGCCAGCAGCTTCAACAGGGGGGGCACCTACGAGCAGTACTTC; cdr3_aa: CASSFNRGGTYEQYF
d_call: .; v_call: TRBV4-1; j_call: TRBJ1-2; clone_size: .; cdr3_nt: TGCGCCAGCAGCCAGGTCAGTGCGGGGACCACACAATACTATGGCTACACCTTC; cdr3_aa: CASSQVSAGTTQYYGYTF
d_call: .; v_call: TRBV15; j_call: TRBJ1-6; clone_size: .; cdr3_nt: TGTGCCACCAGCATCCACCCAGCGGATTCACCCCTCCACTTT; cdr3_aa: CATSIHPADSPLHF